The present T cell receptor (beta chain) was sequenced within a study of blood T cell repertoires in COVID-19. This clone was observed a few times. Germline V CDR1 and CDR2: SGHNT, YYREEE (reference sequence). The V gene end was trimmed by 4 bases and the J gene end by 3 bases; junction bases not matched to a gene: 9. The CDR3 is made up of 15 amino acids. The assay was immunoSEQ multiplex PCR, and TCRdb's table has in-frame clones only and misses some. The sample has about 52,000 clones; about 92% are singletons. The sample taken for sequencing was peripheral blood. The chain joins TRBV5-4 to TRBJ1-1, with 7 positions matching TRBD1. This receptor was identified in a human donor in a cohort sampled during active COVID-19. This CDR3 reads CASSRSGGLDTEAFF. CDR3 DNA sequence: TGTGCCAGCAGCAGATCAGGGGGGCTGGACACTGAAGCTTTCTTT.